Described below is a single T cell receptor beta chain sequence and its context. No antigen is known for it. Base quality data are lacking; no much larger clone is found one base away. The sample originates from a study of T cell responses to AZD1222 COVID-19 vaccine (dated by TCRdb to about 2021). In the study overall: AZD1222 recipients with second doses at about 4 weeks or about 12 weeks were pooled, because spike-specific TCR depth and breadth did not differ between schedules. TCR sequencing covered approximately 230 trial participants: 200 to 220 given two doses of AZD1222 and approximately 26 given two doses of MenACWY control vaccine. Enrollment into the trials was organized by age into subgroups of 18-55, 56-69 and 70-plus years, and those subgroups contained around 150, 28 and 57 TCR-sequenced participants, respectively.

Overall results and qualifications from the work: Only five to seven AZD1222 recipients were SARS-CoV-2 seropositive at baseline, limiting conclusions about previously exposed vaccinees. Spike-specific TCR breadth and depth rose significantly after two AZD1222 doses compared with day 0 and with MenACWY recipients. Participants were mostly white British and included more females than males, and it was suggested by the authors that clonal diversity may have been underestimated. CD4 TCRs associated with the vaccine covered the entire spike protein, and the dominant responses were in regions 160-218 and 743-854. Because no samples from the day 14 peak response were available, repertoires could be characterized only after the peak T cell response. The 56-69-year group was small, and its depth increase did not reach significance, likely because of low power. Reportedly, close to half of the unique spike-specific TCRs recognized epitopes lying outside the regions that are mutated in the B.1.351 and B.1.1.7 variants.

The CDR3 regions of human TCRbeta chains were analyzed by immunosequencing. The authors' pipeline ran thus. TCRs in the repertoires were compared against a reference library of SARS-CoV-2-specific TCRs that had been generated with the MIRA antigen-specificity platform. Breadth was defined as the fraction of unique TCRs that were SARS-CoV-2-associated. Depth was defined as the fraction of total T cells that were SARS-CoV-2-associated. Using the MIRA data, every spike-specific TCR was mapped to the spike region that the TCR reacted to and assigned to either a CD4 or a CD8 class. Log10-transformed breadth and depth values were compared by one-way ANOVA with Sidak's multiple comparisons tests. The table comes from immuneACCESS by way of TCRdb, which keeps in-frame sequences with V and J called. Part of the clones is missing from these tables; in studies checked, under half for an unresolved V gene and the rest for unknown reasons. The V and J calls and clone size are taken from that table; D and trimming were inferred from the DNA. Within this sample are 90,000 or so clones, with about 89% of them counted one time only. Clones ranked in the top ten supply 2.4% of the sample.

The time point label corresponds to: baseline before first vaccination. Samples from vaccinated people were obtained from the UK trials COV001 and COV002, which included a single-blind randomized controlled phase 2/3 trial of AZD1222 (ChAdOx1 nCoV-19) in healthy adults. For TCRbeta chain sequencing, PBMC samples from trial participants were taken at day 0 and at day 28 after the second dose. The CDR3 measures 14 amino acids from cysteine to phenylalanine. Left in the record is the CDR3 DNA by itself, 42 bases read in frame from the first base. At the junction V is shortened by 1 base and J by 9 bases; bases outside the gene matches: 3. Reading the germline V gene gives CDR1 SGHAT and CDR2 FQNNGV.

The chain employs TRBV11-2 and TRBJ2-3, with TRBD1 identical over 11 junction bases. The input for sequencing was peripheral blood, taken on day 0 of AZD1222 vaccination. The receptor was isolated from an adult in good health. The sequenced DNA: TGTGCCAGCAGCTTAGTAGGGACAGGGGGAACGCAGTATTTT. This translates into CASSLVGTGGTQYF. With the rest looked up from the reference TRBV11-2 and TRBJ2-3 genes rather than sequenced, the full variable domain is EAGVAQSPRYKIIEKRQSVAFWCNPISGHATLYWYQQILGQGPKLLIQFQNNGVVDDSQLPKDRFSAERLKGVDSTLKIQPAKLEDSAVYLCASSLVGTGGTQYFGPGTRLTVL.